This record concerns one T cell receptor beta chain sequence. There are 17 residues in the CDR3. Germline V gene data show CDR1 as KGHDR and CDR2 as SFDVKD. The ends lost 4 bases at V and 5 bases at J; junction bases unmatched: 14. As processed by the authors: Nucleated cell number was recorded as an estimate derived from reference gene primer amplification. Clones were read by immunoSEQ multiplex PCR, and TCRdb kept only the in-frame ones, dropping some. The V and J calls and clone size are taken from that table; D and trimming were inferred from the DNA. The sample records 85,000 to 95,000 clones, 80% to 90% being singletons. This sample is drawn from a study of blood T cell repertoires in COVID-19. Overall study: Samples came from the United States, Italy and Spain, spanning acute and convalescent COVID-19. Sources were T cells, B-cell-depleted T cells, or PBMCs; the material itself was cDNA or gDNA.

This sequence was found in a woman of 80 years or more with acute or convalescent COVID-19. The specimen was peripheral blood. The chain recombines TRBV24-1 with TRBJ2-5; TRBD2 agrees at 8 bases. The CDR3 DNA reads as TGTGCCACCAGTGAGGGTGAACCGGGGGGGCGAAAGGAGACCCAGTACTTC. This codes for CATSEGEPGGRKETQYF.